The present T cell receptor (beta chain) was sequenced within a study of OX40 agonist ivuxolimab in advanced cancers. Points from the study as a whole: By week 6 at 0.1 to 3.0 mg/kg, blood CD4+ and CD8+ T cells had expanded clonally. Also present in some nonresponders was a low level of normalized T-cell clonal expansion.

The assay was immunoSEQ multiplex PCR, and TCRdb's table has in-frame clones only and misses some. The sample lists approximately 30,000 clones; approximately 90% were seen once. After removal of 4 bases from V and 1 base from J, the junction contained 4 bases not matched to a gene. Germline V gene lookup returns CDR1 SGHNT and CDR2 YYREEE (reference sequence). This CDR3 spans 14 amino acids. Concerning this clone itself: Its antigen remains unidentified.

This rearrangement joins TRBV5-4 to TRBJ2-7, with 8 positions matching TRBD1. This specimen consisted of CD4+ or CD8+ T cells sorted from blood, obtained in a trial of the OX40 agonist ivuxolimab. The source is an adult with an advanced solid tumor such as melanoma, head and neck, liver or kidney cancer. The CDR3: CASSRDRSSYEQYF. CDR3 nucleotides: TGTGCCAGCAGCCGGGACAGGTCTTCCTACGAGCAGTACTTC.